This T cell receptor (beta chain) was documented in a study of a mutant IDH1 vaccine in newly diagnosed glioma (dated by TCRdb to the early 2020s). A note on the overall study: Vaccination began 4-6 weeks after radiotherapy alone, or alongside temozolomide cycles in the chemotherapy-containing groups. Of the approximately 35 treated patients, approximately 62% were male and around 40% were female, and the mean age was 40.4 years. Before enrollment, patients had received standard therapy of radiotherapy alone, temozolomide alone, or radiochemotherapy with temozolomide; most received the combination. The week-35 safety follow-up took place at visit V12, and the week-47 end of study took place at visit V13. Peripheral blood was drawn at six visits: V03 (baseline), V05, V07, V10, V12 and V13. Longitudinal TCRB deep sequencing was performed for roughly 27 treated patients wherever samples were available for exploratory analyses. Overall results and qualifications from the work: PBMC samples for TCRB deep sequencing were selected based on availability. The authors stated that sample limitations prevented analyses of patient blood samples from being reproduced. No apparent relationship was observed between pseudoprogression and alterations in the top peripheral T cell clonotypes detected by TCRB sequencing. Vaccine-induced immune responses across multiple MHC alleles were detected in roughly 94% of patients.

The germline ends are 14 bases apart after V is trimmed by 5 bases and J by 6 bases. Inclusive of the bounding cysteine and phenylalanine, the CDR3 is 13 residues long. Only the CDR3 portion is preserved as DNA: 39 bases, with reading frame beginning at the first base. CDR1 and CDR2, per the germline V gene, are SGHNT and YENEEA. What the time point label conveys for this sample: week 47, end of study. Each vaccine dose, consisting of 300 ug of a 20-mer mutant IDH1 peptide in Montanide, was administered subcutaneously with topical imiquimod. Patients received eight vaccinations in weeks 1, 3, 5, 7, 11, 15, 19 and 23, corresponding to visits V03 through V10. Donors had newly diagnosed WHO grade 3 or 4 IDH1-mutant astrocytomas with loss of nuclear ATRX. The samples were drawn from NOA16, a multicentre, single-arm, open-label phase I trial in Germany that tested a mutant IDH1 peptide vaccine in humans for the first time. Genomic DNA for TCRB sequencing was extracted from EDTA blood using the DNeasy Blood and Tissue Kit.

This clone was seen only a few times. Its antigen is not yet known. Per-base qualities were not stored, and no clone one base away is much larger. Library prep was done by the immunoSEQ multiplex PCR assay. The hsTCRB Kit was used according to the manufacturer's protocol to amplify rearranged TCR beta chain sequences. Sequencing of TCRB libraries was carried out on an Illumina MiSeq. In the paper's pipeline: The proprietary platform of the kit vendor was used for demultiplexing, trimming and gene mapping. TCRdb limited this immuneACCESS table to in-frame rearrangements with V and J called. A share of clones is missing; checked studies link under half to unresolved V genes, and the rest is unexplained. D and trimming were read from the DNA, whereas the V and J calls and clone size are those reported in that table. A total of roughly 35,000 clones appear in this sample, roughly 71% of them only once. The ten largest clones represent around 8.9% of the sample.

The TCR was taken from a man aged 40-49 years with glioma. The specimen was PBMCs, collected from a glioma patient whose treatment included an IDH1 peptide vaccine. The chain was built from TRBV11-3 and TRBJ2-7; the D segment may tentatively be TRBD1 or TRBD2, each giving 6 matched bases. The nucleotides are TGTGCCAGCAGCAAAGGCAGGGGAGGCGAGCAGTACTTC. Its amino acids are CASSKGRGGEQYF.